This section outlines one T cell receptor beta chain sequence together with its context. This record comes from a study of blood T cell repertoires in COVID-19. Original analysis: Estimates of nucleated cell counts were drawn from the amplification of reference gene primers. Assay: immunoSEQ multiplex PCR; the TCRdb copy retains only in-frame clones and omits some. The V and J calls and clone size were taken over from that table, and D and trimming were inferred from the DNA. This sample has around 63,000 clones; 81% occur once, and the top ten carry about 26%. V lost 3 bases and J lost 2; bases outside the gene matches: 8. Germline CDR1 SGHKS, CDR2 YYEKEE (reference sequence). The CDR3 runs 15 residues.

This clonotype was obtained from a woman at least 80 years old with active or convalescent COVID-19. The chain joins TRBV5-5 to TRBJ2-7; 7 bases agree with TRBD1. The source material was peripheral blood. The CDR3 spells CASSWAVTGAYEQYF. In DNA form, the CDR3 reads TGTGCCAGCAGCTGGGCTGTAACAGGGGCCTACGAGCAGTACTTC.